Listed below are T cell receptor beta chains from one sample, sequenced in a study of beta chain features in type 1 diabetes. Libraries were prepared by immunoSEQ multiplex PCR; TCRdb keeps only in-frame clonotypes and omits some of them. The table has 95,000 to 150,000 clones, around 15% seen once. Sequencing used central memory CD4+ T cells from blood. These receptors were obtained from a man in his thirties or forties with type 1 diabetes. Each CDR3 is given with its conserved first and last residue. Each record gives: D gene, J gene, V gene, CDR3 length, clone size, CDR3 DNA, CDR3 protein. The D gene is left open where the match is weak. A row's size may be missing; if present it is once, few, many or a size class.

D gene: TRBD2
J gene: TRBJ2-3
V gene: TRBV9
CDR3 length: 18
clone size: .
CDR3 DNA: TGTGCCAGCAGCGCCGGACTAGCGGGGGGACTTAGCACAGATACGCAGTATTTT
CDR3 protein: CASSAGLAGGLSTDTQYF

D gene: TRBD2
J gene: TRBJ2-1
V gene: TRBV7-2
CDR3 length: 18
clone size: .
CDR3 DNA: TGTGCCAGCAGCCAAAACGTACTAGCGGGGGCCCCCTACAATGAGCAGTTCTTC
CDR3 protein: CASSQNVLAGAPYNEQFF

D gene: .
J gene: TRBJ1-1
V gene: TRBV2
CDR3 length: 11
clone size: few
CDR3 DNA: TGTGCCAGCAGTGGAGGAAGAGAAGCTTTCTTT
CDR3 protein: CASSGGREAFF

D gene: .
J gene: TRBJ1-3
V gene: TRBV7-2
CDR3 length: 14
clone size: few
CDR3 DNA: TGTGCCAGCAGCTTAGTGGAGGGTAGAAACACCATATATTTT
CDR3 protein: CASSLVEGRNTIYF

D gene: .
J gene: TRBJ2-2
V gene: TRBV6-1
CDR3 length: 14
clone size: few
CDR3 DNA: TGTGCCAGCAGTGAACAGAGCATTGCCGGGGAGCTGTTTTTT
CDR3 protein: CASSEQSIAGELFF

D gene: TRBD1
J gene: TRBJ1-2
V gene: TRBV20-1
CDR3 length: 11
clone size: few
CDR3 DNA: TGCAGTGTGGACAGGGGGCAAGGCTACACCTTC
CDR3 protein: CSVDRGQGYTF

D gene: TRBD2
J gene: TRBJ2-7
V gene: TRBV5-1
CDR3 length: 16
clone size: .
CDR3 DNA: TGCGCCAGCAGCGACCGGACTAGCGGATTCTCCTACGAGCAGTACTTC
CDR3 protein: CASSDRTSGFSYEQYF

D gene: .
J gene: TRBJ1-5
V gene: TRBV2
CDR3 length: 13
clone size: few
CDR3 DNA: TGTGCCTGCAGCGTCGGCTCCGATCAGCCCCAGCATTTT
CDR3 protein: CACSVGSDQPQHF

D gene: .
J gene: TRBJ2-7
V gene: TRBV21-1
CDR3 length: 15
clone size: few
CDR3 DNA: TGTGCCAGCAGCAGATCCAGGACAGGTATCTACGAGCAGTACTTC
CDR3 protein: CASSRSRTGIYEQYF

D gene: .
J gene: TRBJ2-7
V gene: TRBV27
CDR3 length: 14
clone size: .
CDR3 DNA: TGTGCCAGCAGTTTTATTGGCAGGGAGCGGCGGTTGAACTTC
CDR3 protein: CASSFIGRERRLNF

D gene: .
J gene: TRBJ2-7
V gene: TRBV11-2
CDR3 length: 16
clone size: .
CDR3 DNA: TGTGCCAGCAGCTTAGCGCTGGCAGGGAGCTCCTACGAGCAGTACTTC
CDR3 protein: CASSLALAGSSYEQYF

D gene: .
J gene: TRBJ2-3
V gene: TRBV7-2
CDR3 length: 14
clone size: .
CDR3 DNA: TGTGCCAGCAGCTTAGGAGGGTGGGGAGATACGCAGTATTTT
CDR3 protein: CASSLGGWGDTQYF

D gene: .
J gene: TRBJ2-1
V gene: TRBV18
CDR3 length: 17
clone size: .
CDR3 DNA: TGTGCCAGCTCACCACCGTGGGGGGGCGGTTCCTACAATGAGCAGTTCTTC
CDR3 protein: CASSPPWGGGSYNEQFF

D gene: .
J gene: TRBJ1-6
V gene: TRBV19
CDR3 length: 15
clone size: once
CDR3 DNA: TGTGCCAGTAGCCGGGGAGGGATCTATAATTCACCCCTCCACTTT
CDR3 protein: CASSRGGIYNSPLHF

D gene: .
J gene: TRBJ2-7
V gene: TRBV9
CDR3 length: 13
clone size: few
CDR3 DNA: TGTGCCAGCAGCGCCCGTACAGGGCGCGAGCAGTACTTC
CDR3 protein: CASSARTGREQYF